A selection of T cell receptor beta chains follows, all from one sample in a study of STAT5B mutations in CD4+ large granular lymphocyte leukemia. Assay: immunoSEQ multiplex PCR; the TCRdb copy retains only in-frame clones and omits some. This table holds under 50,000 clones, roughly 80% found once. The sequenced sample consisted of CD4+ T cells from blood buffy coats. The receptors stem from a human donor in good health. The CDR3 runs from the conserved cysteine through the conserved F or W. A D gene is named only where the DNA matches it firmly. The size entry is marked missing in some rows and otherwise reads once, few, many or a size class.

d_gene	j_gene	v_gene	abundance	CDR3aa	CDR3nt
TRBD1	TRBJ1-1	TRBV5-6	-	CASSLDRGKNTEAFF	TGTGCCAGCAGCTTGGACAGGGGAAAGAACACTGAAGCTTTCTTT
TRBD1	TRBJ2-1	TRBV5-1	-	CASRGQGGKSYNEQFF	TGCGCCAGCAGGGGACAGGGCGGCAAAAGCTACAATGAGCAGTTCTTC
-	TRBJ2-5	TRBV5-1	-	CASSLVVTAQETQYF	TGCGCCAGCAGCTTGGTGGTGACAGCCCAAGAGACCCAGTACTTC
-	TRBJ1-4	TRBV18	-	CASSPLSNEKLFF	TGTGCCAGCTCACCATTATCTAATGAAAAACTGTTTTTT
-	TRBJ2-4	TRBV6-1	-	CASSEPQGGNIQYF	TGTGCCAGCAGTGAACCACAGGGGGGGAACATTCAGTACTTC
-	TRBJ1-6	TRBV7-2	-	CASSQDSRAGRNSPLHF	TGTGCCAGCAGCCAAGACTCTAGGGCGGGACGGAATTCACCCCTCCACTTT
-	TRBJ2-3	TRBV7-6	-	CASSPGFSADTQYF	TGTGCCAGCAGCCCAGGGTTTAGCGCAGATACGCAGTATTTT
-	TRBJ1-1	TRBV5-3	-	CARSLRHGNTEAFF	TGTGCCAGAAGCCTCCGACACGGGAACACTGAAGCTTTCTTT
TRBD2	TRBJ2-1	TRBV2	-	CASSDSGRRNNEQFF	TGTGCCAGCAGTGATAGCGGGAGAAGGAACAATGAGCAGTTCTTC
TRBD2	TRBJ2-3	TRBV2	-	CASSVGRGELDTQYF	TGTGCCAGCAGTGTCGGTCGGGGGGAATTAGATACGCAGTATTTT
TRBD2	TRBJ2-3	TRBV6-1	-	CASRRLAGGPDTQYF	TGTGCCAGCAGAAGACTAGCGGGGGGGCCCGATACGCAGTATTTT
-	TRBJ1-6	TRBV28	-	CASHWGSSYNSPLHF	TGTGCCAGCCACTGGGGGAGCTCCTATAATTCACCCCTCCACTTT
TRBD1	TRBJ1-5	TRBV6-1	-	CASSAWGTDQPQHF	TGTGCCAGCAGTGCTTGGGGGACAGATCAGCCCCAGCATTTT
-	TRBJ2-1	TRBV19	-	CATPGQGSYNEQFF	TGTGCCACCCCAGGCCAGGGCTCCTACAATGAGCAGTTCTTC
-	TRBJ2-7	TRBV11-2	-	CASSLVGGVRYEQYF	TGTGCCAGCAGCTTAGTGGGGGGAGTTCGCTACGAGCAGTACTTC
-	TRBJ2-7	TRBV7-2	-	CASSLAEYEQYF	TGTGCCAGCAGCTTAGCGGAGTACGAGCAGTACTTC
-	TRBJ2-5	TRBV7-3	-	CASSLSPAGNQETQYF	TGTGCCAGCAGCTTATCCCCCGCAGGCAACCAAGAGACCCAGTACTTC
-	TRBJ2-3	TRBV7-2	-	CASSLALYF	TGTGCCAGCAGCTTAGCTTTGTATTTT
-	TRBJ1-4	TRBV6-1	-	CASSERGGANEKLFF	TGTGCCAGCAGTGAACGCGGGGGGGCTAATGAAAAACTGTTTTTT
TRBD1	TRBJ1-2	TRBV6-1	-	CASRTGGPGSGGYTF	TGTGCCAGCAGGACAGGGGGCCCGGGAAGCGGTGGCTACACCTTC
-	TRBJ2-7	TRBV13	once	CASSPDRYEQYF	TGTGCCAGCAGTCCAGACCGCTACGAGCAGTACTTC
TRBD2	TRBJ2-1	TRBV5-4	-	CASSLQAGGTYNEQFF	TGTGCCAGCAGCTTGCAGGCGGGAGGGACTTACAATGAGCAGTTCTTC
-	TRBJ2-7	TRBV11-2	-	CASTPPGRYEQYF	TGTGCCAGCACCCCCCCAGGCAGATACGAGCAGTACTTC
-	TRBJ2-1	TRBV9	-	CASSVAPLTYNEQFF	TGTGCCAGCAGCGTCGCGCCCCTTACCTACAATGAGCAGTTCTTC
-	TRBJ1-3	TRBV5-1	-	CASSLEASGNTIYF	TGCGCCAGCAGCTTGGAGGCAAGTGGAAACACCATATATTTT
-	TRBJ2-7	TRBV13	-	CASSIFGGIYEQYF	TGTGCCAGCAGCATCTTTGGGGGAATCTACGAGCAGTACTTC
-	TRBJ2-5	TRBV12-5	few	CASGKGNAKETQYF	TGTGCTAGTGGTAAAGGGAACGCTAAAGAGACCCAGTACTTC
-	TRBJ2-7	TRBV7-9	-	CASSLTGGGRAYEQYF	TGTGCCAGCAGCCTTACGGGCGGTGGCAGGGCCTACGAGCAGTACTTC
-	TRBJ2-2	TRBV5-6	few	CASQFRLTGELFF	TGTGCCAGCCAATTTCGGCTCACCGGGGAGCTGTTTTTT
-	TRBJ2-5	TRBV6-5	-	CASKNGGHQETQYF	TGTGCCAGCAAGAACGGGGGCCACCAAGAGACCCAGTACTTC
TRBD1	TRBJ1-4	TRBV5-1	-	CASSFTGGAGEKLFF	TGCGCCAGCAGCTTTACAGGGGGCGCCGGAGAAAAACTGTTTTTT
TRBD1	TRBJ1-4	TRBV6-1	once	CASRIQGNHEKLFF	TGTGCCAGCAGGATACAGGGGAACCATGAAAAACTGTTTTTT
-	TRBJ1-1	TRBV7-9	-	CASSAEGGTEAFF	TGTGCCAGCAGCGCCGAGGGGGGCACTGAAGCTTTCTTT
TRBD2	TRBJ2-2	TRBV7-2	-	CASSLARHPQLAETNTGELFF	TGTGCCAGCAGCTTAGCCCGCCATCCTCAACTAGCGGAAACGAACACCGGGGAGCTGTTTTTT
TRBD1	TRBJ2-5	TRBV5-1	-	CASRPTPGTALGEQYF	TGCGCCAGCAGACCCACCCCCGGGACAGCTCTGGGGGAGCAGTACTTC
-	TRBJ1-5	TRBV5-1	once	CASSSGSGAGQPQHF	TGCGCCAGCAGCTCGGGGTCGGGGGCTGGACAGCCCCAGCATTTT
-	TRBJ2-6	TRBV19	-	CASSIGSGANVLTF	TGTGCCAGTAGTATAGGCTCTGGGGCCAACGTCCTGACTTTC
TRBD2	TRBJ2-2	TRBV5-4	-	CASSLDAGGVTGELFF	TGTGCCAGCAGCTTGGACGCGGGAGGGGTCACCGGGGAGCTGTTTTTT
TRBD1	TRBJ2-1	TRBV9	-	CASSVVSGGNEQFF	TGTGCCAGCAGCGTAGTGTCAGGGGGCAATGAGCAGTTCTTC
-	TRBJ2-4	TRBV19	-	CASSIDGRETKNIQYF	TGTGCCAGTAGTATAGATGGCCGAGAGACCAAAAACATTCAGTACTTC
-	TRBJ2-6	TRBV4-1	-	CASSQLGSGANVLTF	TGCGCCAGCAGCCAATTAGGTTCTGGGGCCAACGTCCTGACTTTC
TRBD1	TRBJ1-6	TRBV5-1	-	CASSFGTGDWNSPLHF	TGCGCCAGCAGCTTCGGGACAGGGGATTGGAATTCACCCCTCCACTTT
-	TRBJ2-1	TRBV6-6	-	CASSPQVWGVNEQFF	TGTGCCAGCAGTCCACAAGTTTGGGGGGTAAATGAGCAGTTCTTC
-	TRBJ1-4	TRBV9	-	CASSRGVSEKLFF	TGTGCCAGCAGCAGGGGAGTGAGTGAAAAACTGTTTTTT
TRBD2	TRBJ2-7	TRBV4-1	-	CASSWSLGTSGEYEQYF	TGCGCCAGCAGTTGGTCTTTGGGTACTAGCGGGGAGTACGAGCAGTACTTC
TRBD1	TRBJ1-1	TRBV19	once	CASSLPLGQGVPGAEAFF	TGTGCCAGTAGTCTCCCTTTGGGACAGGGGGTGCCTGGCGCTGAAGCTTTCTTT
-	TRBJ2-3	TRBV11-2	once	CASSLDLALGTDTQYF	TGTGCCAGCAGCTTAGATCTAGCCCTAGGCACAGATACGCAGTATTTT
TRBD1	TRBJ1-2	TRBV7-9	-	CASSPGQGVRYGYTF	TGTGCCAGCAGCCCCGGACAGGGAGTACGCTATGGCTACACCTTC
-	TRBJ2-7	TRBV6-6	-	CASSYTPAFSRDEQYF	TGTGCCAGCAGTTACACCCCAGCCTTCAGCCGGGACGAGCAGTACTTC
-	TRBJ1-3	TRBV5-1	-	CASSLVWGAGNTIYF	TGCGCCAGCAGCTTGGTGTGGGGGGCTGGAAACACCATATATTTT